These 15 T cell receptor beta chains share one sample of origin, sequenced in a study of blood T cell repertoires in COVID-19. Assay: immunoSEQ multiplex PCR; the TCRdb copy retains only in-frame clones and omits some. The sample has 150,000 to 200,000 clones; 85% to 90% are singletons. The sequencing input was peripheral blood. These receptor sequences come from a woman aged 18-29 years who had recovered from COVID-19.

The chain uses TRBV12-2 and TRBJ1-5; the tabulated D call, TRBD1, remains unverified against the DNA. TRBV12-2 is designated a pseudogene. This CDR3 spans 15 amino acids. Written as DNA, the CDR3 is TGTGCAAGTCGCTTAGGGACAGATAGCAATCAGCCCCAGCATTTT. Protein sequence: CASRLGTDSNQPQHF.

The chain recombines TRBV10-2 with TRBJ2-1, with 10 bases aligning to TRBD2. V was clipped by 5 bases and J by 7 bases; unmatched bases: 5. Per germline, CDR1 WSHSY and CDR2 SAAADI. The CDR3 is made up of 14 amino acids. The CDR3 sequence: CASSSSGSINEQFF. Written as DNA, the CDR3 is TGCGCCAGCAGTTCTAGCGGGAGCATAAATGAGCAGTTCTTC.

J is TRBJ2-5 and V is TRBV7-2; 12 bases fit TRBD2. The V gene's germline CDR1 is SGHTA and CDR2 FQGNSA. J was trimmed by 2 bases and V by 5 bases; bases with no gene match: 9. This CDR3 has 17 amino acids. The CDR3 reads CASSLRWTSGAQETQYF. CDR3 DNA sequence: TGTGCCAGCAGCCTAAGGTGGACTAGCGGGGCTCAAGAGACCCAGTACTTC. The entire variable domain, with the rest obtained from reference TRBV7-2 and TRBJ2-5, is as follows: GAGVSQSPSNKVTEKGKDVELRCDPISGHTALYWYRQSLGQGLEFLIYFQGNSAPDKSGLPSDRFSAERTGGSVSTLTIQRTQQEDSAVYLCASSLRWTSGAQETQYFGPGTRLLVL.

The chain recombines TRBV7-8 with TRBJ1-1; maybe TRBD1 (6 bases). This CDR3 comprises 16 residues. Trimming cost V 5 bases and J 3 bases, with 19 bases left between them. Germline CDR1 reads SGHVS; CDR2 reads FQNEAQ. CDR3 region: CASSITTQGYYTEAFF. CDR3 nucleotides: TGTGCCAGCAGCATCACCACCCAGGGGTATTACACTGAAGCTTTCTTT.

In this sample, this clone turned up a few times. This chain links TRBV19 with TRBJ1-5; TRBD1 matches at 8 bases. Per germline, CDR1 LNHDA and CDR2 SQIVND (reference sequence). Trimming at V came to 6 bases and at J to 7 bases, leaving 11 bases not matched to a gene. CDR3 length: 15 residues. CDR3 region: CASSSSTGGIQPQHF. DNA for the CDR3: TGTGCCAGTAGCTCGTCTACAGGGGGAATCCAGCCCCAGCATTTT. The full variable domain, completed using reference TRBV19 and TRBJ1-5, is DGGITQSPKYLFRKEGQNVTLSCEQNLNHDAMYWYRQDPGQGLRLIYYSQIVNDFQKGDIAEGYSVSREKKESFPLTVTSAQKNPTAFYLCASSSSTGGIQPQHFGDGTRLSIL.

The chain uses TRBV2 and TRBJ2-2; possibly TRBD1 for D (5 bases). V lost 3 bases and J 6 bases, leaving 11 bases between the germline ends. The CDR3 totals 14 residues. Germline V gene lookup returns CDR1 SNHLY and CDR2 FYNNEI. The CDR3 coding sequence is TGTGCCAGCAGTGAGGGGCATGACGCCGGGGAGCTGTTTTTT. Translation: CASSEGHDAGELFF.

The CDR3 loop reads CASSPTRQAPGEQYV. CDR3 DNA: TGTGCCAGCTCACCGACAAGACAGGCACCTGGCGAGCAGTACGTC. The rearrangement links TRBV18 to TRBJ2-7; possible D gene TRBD1, 6 bases. Germline values: CDR1 KGHSH, CDR2 LQKENI. V gave up 3 bases and J gave up 6 bases, with 18 bases separating them. This CDR3 comprises 15 residues.

In this sample, this clone turned up once. V gene TRBV7-9 combines with J gene TRBJ2-5; the match to TRBD2 covers 8 bases. The V gene's germline CDR1 is SEHNR and CDR2 FQNEAQ (reference sequence). V gave up 3 bases and J gave up 7 bases; unmatched junction bases: 13. The CDR3 spans 16 residues. CDR3 nucleotides: TGTGCCAGCAGCTTCGCTAGCGGGTCCGGGGGGGCGACCCAGTACTTC. This gives the protein CASSFASGSGGATQYF.

This chain uses TRBV23-1 with TRBJ1-4, with D hard to call. TRBV23-1 is treated as an ORF (open reading frame) with a function not yet certain. This CDR3 has 13 amino acids. Deletions cut 0 bases from V and 8 bases from J, with 7 bases between. The CDR3 region has the DNA TGCGCCAGCAGTCAATCCGGGTCCGAAAAACTGTTTTTT. It codes for CASSQSGSEKLFF.

V gene TRBV4-1 combines with J gene TRBJ1-1, with 9 bases that match TRBD1. Germline V gives CDR1 MGHRA, CDR2 YSYEKL. The CDR3 contains 16 residues. J lost 3 bases, V lost 3 bases, and 8 bases had no gene match. CDR3 loop: CASSQAQGARYTEAFF. CDR3 DNA: TGCGCCAGCAGCCAGGCACAGGGGGCAAGATACACTGAAGCTTTCTTT.

The chain couples TRBV5-6 to TRBJ1-6; D is uncertain. The V end lost 2 bases, the J end lost 5 bases, and 8 bases lay between the germline ends. Germline values: CDR1 SGHDT, CDR2 YYEEEE. This CDR3 spans 14 amino acids. CDR3 region: CASSFPSNNSPLHF. CDR3 bases: TGTGCCAGCAGCTTTCCCAGTAATAATTCACCCCTCCACTTT.

The chain links TRBV18 to TRBJ2-5; D is possibly TRBD2 (6 bases). Deletions cut 2 bases from V and 1 base from J, with 11 bases between. CDR3 length equals 15 residues. Germline V gene data show CDR1 as KGHSH and CDR2 as LQKENI. The CDR3 reads CASSPRVGGQETQYF. CDR3 in DNA: TGTGCCAGCTCACCAAGGGTCGGGGGCCAAGAGACCCAGTACTTC.

The chain is built from TRBV5-1 and TRBJ2-2, with 7 positions matching TRBD1. Germline loops: CDR1 SGHRS, CDR2 YFSETQ. V lost 0 bases to trimming and J lost 6 bases; unmatched junction nucleotides: 14. The CDR3 extends over 18 amino acids. The chain's CDR3 is CASSLVIQRDSRSGELFF. The DNA of the CDR3 is TGCGCCAGCAGCTTGGTCATTCAACGGGACAGTCGATCCGGGGAGCTGTTTTTT.

In its sample, this clone was seen once. This chain links TRBV6-2 or TRBV6-3 with TRBJ2-5; 13 bases align to TRBD2. The CDR3 is 15 residues long. The germline V gene encodes CDR1 MNHEY and CDR2 SVGEGT. V was pared by 5 bases and J by 4 bases, with 4 bases of the junction left unmatched. Written as DNA, the CDR3 is TGTGCCAGCAGTAAGACTAGCGGGGGGTCAGAGACCCAGTACTTC. As protein: CASSKTSGGSETQYF.

Here the CDR3 DNA reads TGTGCCAGCAGTTTATCCGGACAGGGGGCGCGGTACGAGCAGTACGTC. It is translated as CASSLSGQGARYEQYV. This chain links TRBV27 with TRBJ2-7; TRBD1 matches at 11 bases. V was clipped by 0 bases and J by 4 bases; unmatched bases: 5. Germline-derived CDR1 and CDR2 are MNHEY and SMNVEV (reference sequence). This CDR3 is built from 16 residues.